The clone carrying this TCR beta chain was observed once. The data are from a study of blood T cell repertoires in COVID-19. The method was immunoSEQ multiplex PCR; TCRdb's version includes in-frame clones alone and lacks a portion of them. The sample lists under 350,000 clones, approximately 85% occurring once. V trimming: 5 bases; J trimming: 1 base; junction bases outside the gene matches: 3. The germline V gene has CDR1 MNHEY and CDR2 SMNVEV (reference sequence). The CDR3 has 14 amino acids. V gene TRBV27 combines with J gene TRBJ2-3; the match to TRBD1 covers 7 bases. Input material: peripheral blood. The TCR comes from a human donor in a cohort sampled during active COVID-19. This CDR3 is CASSQGVGTDTQYF. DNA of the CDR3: TGTGCCAGCAGTCAGGGGGTTGGCACAGATACGCAGTATTTT.